Given below is one TCR beta chain in context. How the authors handled the data: From reference gene primer amplification, estimates of nucleated cell counts were derived. Using immunoSEQ multiplex PCR, the repertoire was profiled, and TCRdb retains in-frame clones only, with some absent. V and J calls and clone size are copied from that table; D and trimming were computed from the DNA. Here the sample spans more than 100,000 clones, about 86% being singletons. This sample was included in a study of blood T cell repertoires in COVID-19. Across the study: The origin of the acute and convalescent COVID-19 samples was the United States, Italy and Spain.

The CDR3 length is 14 residues. Germline V gives CDR1 SGHVS, CDR2 FQNEAQ. Trimming removed 1 base from V and 1 base from J, with 7 bases in between. This sequence joins TRBV7-8 and TRBJ1-1; D perhaps matches TRBD1 (5 bases). Sequencing input: peripheral blood. This TCR came from a woman in her 50s with active or convalescent COVID-19. The CDR3 nucleotides read TGTGCCAGCAGCTTAGACAGGTGGAACACTGAAGCTTTCTTT. It specifies CASSLDRWNTEAFF.